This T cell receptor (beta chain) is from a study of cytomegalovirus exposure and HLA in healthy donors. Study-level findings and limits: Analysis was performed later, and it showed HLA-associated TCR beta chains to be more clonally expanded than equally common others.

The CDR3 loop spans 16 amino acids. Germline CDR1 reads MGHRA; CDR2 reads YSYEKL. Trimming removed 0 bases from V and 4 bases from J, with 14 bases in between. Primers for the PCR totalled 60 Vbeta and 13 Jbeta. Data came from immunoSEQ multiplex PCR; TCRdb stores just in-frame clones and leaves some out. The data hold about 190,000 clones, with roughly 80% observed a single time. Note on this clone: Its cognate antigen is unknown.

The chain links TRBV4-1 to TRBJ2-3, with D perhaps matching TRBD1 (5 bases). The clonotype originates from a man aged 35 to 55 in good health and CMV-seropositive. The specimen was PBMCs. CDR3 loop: CASSQEGRGFADTQYF. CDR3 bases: TGCGCCAGCAGCCAAGAGGGTAGGGGATTCGCAGATACGCAGTATTTT.